The sequence of this T cell receptor beta chain was determined in a study of PD-L1 blockade in urothelial cancer. The CDR3 is 19 residues long. The germline V and J ends were trimmed by 7 bases and 4 bases, with 28 bases remaining between them. Germline V gene data show CDR1 as SNHLY and CDR2 as FYNNEI. Per patient, between 1 and 8 samples were collected at pretreatment and on-treatment time points. Sequencing was performed with immunoSEQ multiplex PCR; in TCRdb, only in-frame clones are kept and a portion is missing. This table has about 100,000 clones, approximately 85% appearing once. This sequence joins TRBV2 and TRBJ2-2; possibly TRBD1 for D (6 bases). The sequence came from a man aged 50 or older with urothelial cancer. The starting material was PBMCs, obtained around atezolizumab (anti-PD-L1) treatment. DNA for the CDR3: TGTGCCAGCACGGGGCAGGGGCGCAGTTTTGTCGGGGCCACCGGGGAGCTGTTTTTT. Protein: CASTGQGRSFVGATGELFF.